A selection of T cell receptor beta chains follows, all from one sample in a study of monozygotic twins with inflammatory bowel disease. For each CDR3 protein, TCRdb gives one entry from its re-call of the 5' RACE reads, without DNA. In total, the table holds over 350,000 distinct CDR3 sequences. Sequenced sample: blood. The source is a human donor with ulcerative colitis or Crohn's disease, or a healthy co-twin of an affected twin (not recorded which). CDR3s include the opening cysteine and the closing phenylalanine or tryptophan.

TRBJ2-3,TRBV6-5,CASSLGLAGITDTQYF
TRBJ1-1,TRBV4-1,CASSQDKNSMNTEAFF
TRBJ2-7,TRBV30,CAWSLGQSYEQYF
TRBJ2-7,TRBV7-2,CASSLARRTPPYEQYF
TRBJ1-5,TRBV18,CASSLRGAGSNQPQHF
TRBJ1-6,TRBV7-2,CASSPQRQSSYNSPLHF
TRBJ1-2,TRBV20-1,CSAPEDNYGYTF
TRBJ2-1,TRBV20-1,CSADSTGQGFNEQFF
TRBJ1-1,TRBV20-1,CSARDVRRSGDTEAFF
TRBJ1-5,TRBV2,CASSQESVGNTAQHF
TRBJ1-1,TRBV9,CASSVERMNTEAFF
TRBJ1-2,TRBV7-9,CASSTPGQGSYGYTF
TRBJ1-2,TRBV4-2,CASSPPGQRANYGYTF
TRBJ2-7,TRBV28,CASSFPGVRDRGSSPYEQYF
TRBJ1-6,TRBV7-2,CASSLKADSPLHF
TRBJ2-3,TRBV5-1,CASSILAGSTDTQYF
TRBJ2-1,TRBV5-6,CASSLRDGEFF
TRBJ1-4,TRBV7-2,CASSLERGEKLFF
TRBJ2-4,TRBV11-2,CASSLRSSGVAGGRNIQYF
TRBJ2-5,TRBV7-9,CASSDRGGETQYF
TRBJ2-5,TRBV18,CASSPRREETQYF
TRBJ2-5,TRBV20-1,CSAIRQSQETQYF
TRBJ2-5,TRBV7-3,CASLRLDQETQYF
TRBJ2-5,TRBV5-1,CASSLAHGTLETQYF
TRBJ1-5,TRBV20-1,CSARDSGTGGQPQHF
TRBJ2-1,TRBV6-2/TRBV6-3,CASTVDRSSYNEQFF
TRBJ1-2,TRBV7-2,CASSGQKITNYGYTF
TRBJ2-5,TRBV6-2/TRBV6-3,CASSYTVRWETQYF
TRBJ1-5,TRBV7-2,CASSLEGVSNQPQHF